Presented here are 10 T cell receptor beta chains from one specimen sequenced in a study of technical replicates of blood from a few donors. Produced via immunoSEQ multiplex PCR; TCRdb's table is partial and in-frame only. The data show 60,000 to 80,000 clones, about 90% seen once. The sequenced sample was T cells isolated from PBMCs. The receptors derive from a human donor in good health.

V gene TRBV27 combines with J gene TRBJ2-7; 7 positions agree with TRBD2. From germline, CDR1 is MNHEY and CDR2 SMNVEV (reference sequence). The CDR3 is 15 residues long. After removal of 4 bases from V and 3 bases from J, the junction contained 9 bases not matched to a gene. CDR3 loop: CASSSMASGYYEQYF. The CDR3 DNA reads TGTGCCAGCAGTTCTATGGCTAGCGGCTACTACGAGCAGTACTTC.

This clone was counted a few times. The V gene is TRBV9, the J gene TRBJ2-7; the D gene is possibly TRBD1 (5 bases). This CDR3 has 14 amino acids. Deletions cut 3 bases from V and 2 bases from J, with 12 bases between. Germline CDR1 reads SGDLS; CDR2 reads YYNGEE. The CDR3 bases are TGTGCCAGCAGCGCCGAGACAGATACCTACGAGCAGTACTTC. Translating it yields CASSAETDTYEQYF.

This clone was detected once. This rearrangement joins TRBV5-4 to TRBJ1-2; possibly TRBD1 for D (5 bases). Deletions cut 1 base from V and 5 bases from J, with 12 bases between. The CDR3 runs 14 residues. Looked up from germline, CDR1 is SGHNT and CDR2 is YYREEE (reference sequence). The CDR3 region is CASSLSRGGYGYTF. The CDR3 DNA is TGTGCCAGCAGCTTGTCCCGGGGGGGGTATGGCTACACCTTC.

The gene calls are TRBV10-3 and TRBJ1-1, with a tentative D call TRBD1 (5 bases). V was trimmed by 6 bases and J by 1 base, leaving 9 bases between them. Germline CDR1 ENHRY, CDR2 SYGVKD. The CDR3 length is 13 residues. CDR3 in amino acids: CAIRGVGNTEAFF. CDR3 nucleotide sequence: TGTGCCATCAGAGGGGTGGGGAACACTGAAGCTTTCTTT.

This chain joins TRBV19 and TRBJ2-1; 7 bases fit TRBD1. This CDR3 comprises 15 residues. Germline CDR1 LNHDA, CDR2 SQIVND (reference sequence). The V gene end was trimmed by 6 bases and the J gene end by 4 bases; junction bases not matched to a gene: 9. Here the CDR3 DNA reads TGTGCCAGTAGCTTTGACAGGGTGAGATACAATGAGCAGTTCTTC. Translated: CASSFDRVRYNEQFF.

The chain joins TRBV19 to TRBJ2-1, with a tentative D call TRBD2 (5 bases). The CDR3 has 15 residues. Germline values: CDR1 LNHDA, CDR2 SQIVND (reference sequence). Trimming removed 5 bases from V and 0 bases from J, with 11 bases in between. The CDR3 DNA sequence: TGTGCCAGTAGTGTGGACTGGAGCTCCTACAATGAGCAGTTCTTC. Its protein is CASSVDWSSYNEQFF.

The chain couples TRBV7-9 to TRBJ2-1; D perhaps matches TRBD2 (6 bases). The V gene lost 1 base and the J gene lost 6 bases, with 16 bases spanning the gap. The CDR3 loop spans 16 amino acids. The germline CDR1 and CDR2 sequences are SEHNR and FQNEAQ (reference sequence). CDR3 in DNA: TGTGCCAGCAGCTTAGACTGGAGGGAGGAGGGCAATGAGCAGTTCTTC. Translation gives CASSLDWREEGNEQFF.

V is TRBV30 and J is TRBJ1-5; D remains unclear. V was cut by 4 bases and J by 0 bases, with 7 bases left in between. The CDR3 length is 13 residues. Germline lookup yields CDR1 GTSNPN and CDR2 SVGIG (reference sequence). The DNA for the CDR3 is TGTGCCTGGAACGACATTAGCAATCAGCCCCAGCATTTT. Protein product: CAWNDISNQPQHF.

The V and J genes are TRBV6-1 and TRBJ1-1; D is unclear. Germline V CDR1 and CDR2: MNHNS, SASEGT. The CDR3 covers 13 residues. V shed 2 bases and J shed 3 bases, with 7 bases lying between them. The CDR3 coding sequence is TGTGCCAGCAGTGAACAGGATTACACTGAAGCTTTCTTT. This codes for CASSEQDYTEAFF.

The CDR3 loop reads CASSIPGQIYEQYF. DNA for the CDR3: TGTGCCAGTAGTATACCTGGACAGATCTACGAGCAGTACTTC. The rearrangement uses TRBV19 and TRBJ2-7, with TRBD1 as a possible D gene (6 bases). Trimming stripped 2 bases from V and 3 bases from J, with 11 bases between. CDR1 is LNHDA and CDR2 is SQIVND in the germline V gene (reference sequence). The CDR3 has 14 residues.